Listed below are T cell receptor beta chains from one sample, sequenced in a study of blood T cell repertoires in COVID-19. Profiled with immunoSEQ multiplex PCR; TCRdb holds only in-frame clones, not every one. Of more than 200,000 clones in the sample, more than 85% are singletons; the top ten hold over 4%. Sequencing used PBMCs or T cells enriched from blood (not recorded which). The receptors come from a woman in her twenties or thirties who had recovered from COVID-19. The CDR3 runs from the conserved cysteine through the conserved F or W. A D gene is named only where the DNA matches it firmly. Expanded clones get a size class; other rows say once, few or many, or leave the size out.

d_call clone_size j_call v_call cdr3_aa cdr3_nt
TRBD2 . TRBJ2-2 TRBV28 CASSPHPYSGSLSNTGELFF TGTGCCAGCAGTCCCCACCCCTATAGCGGGAGCCTGTCGAACACCGGGGAGCTGTTTTTT
TRBD1 . TRBJ2-3 TRBV27 CASSLLQGGGTDTQYF TGTGCCAGCAGTTTGTTACAGGGGGGCGGCACAGATACGCAGTATTTT
. . TRBJ2-1 TRBV28 CASSLGGPILEQFF TGTGCCAGCAGTTTAGGGGGCCCAATATTAGAGCAGTTCTTC
. . TRBJ1-3 TRBV7-9 CASRSATGTGLSGNTIYF TGTGCCAGCAGGTCCGCTACAGGGACGGGCTTATCTGGAAACACCATATATTTT
. . TRBJ2-7 TRBV7-3 CASSFHRAYEQYF TGTGCCAGCAGCTTTCACAGGGCCTACGAGCAGTACTTC
TRBD1 few TRBJ1-4 TRBV28 CASSWTGSNEKLFF TGTGCCAGCAGTTGGACAGGCAGTAATGAAAAACTGTTTTTT
TRBD1 once TRBJ1-1 TRBV4-1 CASSHGYRGMNTEAFF TGCGCCAGCAGCCACGGTTACAGGGGGATGAACACTGAAGCTTTCTTT
TRBD2 . TRBJ2-1 TRBV7-9 CASSPVTSGSGNEQFF TGTGCCAGCAGCCCTGTGACTAGCGGGAGTGGCAATGAGCAGTTCTTC
TRBD1 . TRBJ1-6 TRBV5-5 CASSLDDSDRGYGKNSPLHF TGTGCCAGCAGCTTGGATGATTCCGACAGGGGATATGGGAAAAATTCACCCCTCCACTTT
. . TRBJ1-4 TRBV11-2 CASSSRTGLRQLTNEKLFF TGTGCCAGCAGCTCCAGAACAGGGTTACGCCAGTTAACTAATGAAAAACTGTTTTTT
TRBD2 . TRBJ2-7 TRBV6-6 CASSYSHLAGEEQYF TGTGCCAGCAGTTACTCGCATTTAGCGGGGGAAGAGCAGTACTTC
TRBD1 . TRBJ2-7 TRBV5-1 CASSPGQGALYEQYF TGCGCCAGCAGCCCGGGACAGGGGGCTCTGTACGAGCAGTACTTC
TRBD2 . TRBJ2-7 TRBV27 CASSASGRAWEQYF TGTGCCAGCAGTGCGAGCGGGAGGGCCTGGGAGCAGTACTTC
. . TRBJ2-1 TRBV30 CAWSESSYNEQFF TGTGCCTGGAGTGAGAGTTCCTACAATGAGCAGTTCTTC
TRBD1 once TRBJ2-7 TRBV5-1 CASSLQGADEQYF TGCGCCAGCAGCTTACAGGGGGCTGACGAGCAGTACTTC
. few TRBJ1-6 TRBV7-9 CASSLIGARAGSPLHF TGTGCCAGCAGCTTAATCGGAGCGAGGGCAGGTTCACCCCTCCACTTT
. once TRBJ1-5 TRBV6-1 CASSERGLGGGNRPQHF TGTGCCAGCAGTGAACGGGGGCTGGGAGGGGGGAATAGGCCCCAGCATTTT
TRBD1 . TRBJ1-2 TRBV6-2/TRBV6-3 CASSYPSGGIVYGYTF TGTGCCAGCAGTTACCCGTCAGGGGGTATTGTCTATGGCTACACCTTC
. . TRBJ2-1 TRBV7-2 CASSVYYPYNEQFF TGTGCCAGCAGTGTCTATTACCCCTACAATGAGCAGTTCTTC
. . TRBJ2-1 TRBV7-2 CASSLGEQGSDEQFF TGTGCCAGCAGCTTAGGGGAGCAGGGGTCCGATGAGCAGTTCTTC
TRBD2 . TRBJ2-2 TRBV7-9 CASSLSGSGELFF TGTGCCAGCAGCTTGAGCGGGAGCGGGGAGCTGTTTTTT
TRBD2 . TRBJ2-1 TRBV5-4 CASSLAGRENEQFF TGTGCCAGCAGCTTGGCCGGGAGGGAGAATGAGCAGTTCTTC
TRBD1 . TRBJ1-5 TRBV7-8 CASSWGQGGNQPQHF TGTGCCAGCAGCTGGGGACAGGGAGGCAATCAGCCCCAGCATTTT
TRBD2 . TRBJ2-7 TRBV27 CASSRSGGSYEQYF TGTGCCAGCAGTCGGAGCGGGGGCTCCTACGAGCAGTACTTC
. . TRBJ2-7 TRBV6-2/TRBV6-3 CASSYSRYEQYF TGTGCCAGCAGTTATTCCCGTTACGAGCAGTACTTC
TRBD2 . TRBJ2-2 TRBV9 CASSGLAGLNTGELFF TGTGCCAGCAGCGGACTAGCGGGACTTAACACCGGGGAGCTGTTTTTT
TRBD2 once TRBJ2-2 TRBV7-2 CASSLVAGYITGELFF TGTGCCAGCAGCTTAGTAGCGGGTTATATCACCGGGGAGCTGTTTTTT
TRBD1 . TRBJ2-3 TRBV5-8 CASSLTKTGATTDTQYF TGTGCCAGCAGCCTAACGAAGACAGGGGCCACCACAGATACGCAGTATTTT
TRBD2 few TRBJ2-1 TRBV19 CASSGLLAGGYNEQFF TGTGCCAGTAGTGGTTTACTAGCGGGAGGTTATAATGAGCAGTTCTTC
TRBD2 . TRBJ2-2 TRBV19 CASSIRREQAGELFF TGTGCCAGTAGTATTAGGCGGGAGCAGGCCGGGGAGCTGTTTTTT
. once TRBJ1-1 TRBV19 CASSIQGKNTEAFF TGTGCCAGTAGTATACAGGGAAAAAACACTGAAGCTTTCTTT
TRBD1 once TRBJ1-3 TRBV28 CASSLPSNRGQTGNTIYF TGTGCCAGCAGTTTACCGTCCAACAGGGGGCAGACTGGAAACACCATATATTTT
. . TRBJ2-6 TRBV15 CATSRDARGANVLTF TGTGCCACCAGCAGAGATGCGCGTGGGGCCAACGTCCTGACTTTC
. once TRBJ1-5 TRBV28 CASIPNSNQPQHF TGTGCCAGCATCCCCAATAGCAATCAGCCCCAGCATTTT
. . TRBJ1-4 TRBV19 CASSLVRGSNEKLFF TGTGCCAGTAGTTTGGTGCGGGGTAGTAACGAAAAACTGTTTTTT
TRBD2 . TRBJ2-1 TRBV7-9 CASSATLAGGSYNEQFF TGTGCCAGCAGCGCCACACTAGCGGGAGGTTCCTACAATGAGCAGTTCTTC
TRBD1 . TRBJ2-7 TRBV5-4 CASSLVGQGTEQYF TGTGCCAGCAGCTTGGTGGGACAGGGCACCGAGCAGTACTTC
TRBD1 . TRBJ1-1 TRBV2 CASSPGTGPMNTEAFF TGTGCCAGCAGTCCTGGGACAGGACCCATGAACACTGAAGCTTTCTTT
. . TRBJ1-1 TRBV15 CATSRDTNTEAFF TGTGCCACCAGCAGGGACACTAACACTGAAGCTTTCTTT
. . TRBJ1-1 TRBV6-5 CASRQGMNTEAFF TGTGCCAGCAGACAGGGCATGAACACTGAAGCTTTCTTT
. . TRBJ2-1 TRBV27 CSVRDNNEQFF TGTTCTGTGAGGGACAACAATGAGCAGTTCTTC
. . TRBJ1-1 TRBV19 CASSIDRGGDTEAFF TGTGCCAGTAGTATAGATCGGGGAGGGGACACTGAAGCTTTCTTT
. . TRBJ2-6 TRBV18 CASSLQGLGANVLTF TGTGCCAGCTCACTACAGGGTTTGGGGGCCAACGTCCTGACTTTC
TRBD2 once TRBJ2-1 TRBV7-2 CASSAASGRTNEQFF TGTGCCAGCAGCGCAGCTAGCGGGAGAACCAATGAGCAGTTCTTC
TRBD2 . TRBJ2-7 TRBV5-1 CASSRGGGLRRESYEQYF TGCGCCAGCAGTCGTGGTGGGGGATTAAGGCGGGAGTCCTACGAGCAGTACTTC
. . TRBJ1-6 TRBV9 CASSVGRANSPLHF TGTGCCAGCAGCGTCGGCAGGGCGAATTCACCCCTCCACTTT
. . TRBJ2-4 TRBV28 CASSLLTGTLAKNIQYF TGTGCCAGCAGTTTACTTACCGGGACTCTAGCCAAAAACATTCAGTACTTC
TRBD1 . TRBJ1-4 TRBV6-1 CASSGFPDRGNEKLFF TGTGCCAGCAGTGGGTTCCCGGACAGGGGAAATGAAAAACTGTTTTTT
. few TRBJ1-2 TRBV20-1 CSASIQAANYGYTF TGCAGTGCTAGTATACAGGCCGCTAACTATGGCTACACCTTC
. . TRBJ1-6 TRBV7-2 CASSLDGLRSPLHF TGTGCCAGCAGCTTAGACGGGTTACGCTCACCCCTCCACTTT
TRBD1 . TRBJ2-5 TRBV6-6 CASRIQGAQETQYF TGTGCCAGCAGGATACAGGGGGCACAAGAGACCCAGTACTTC
. . TRBJ1-3 TRBV9 CASSDRVGSGNTIYF TGTGCCAGCAGCGACAGGGTAGGGTCTGGAAACACCATATATTTT
TRBD1 . TRBJ1-1 TRBV19 CASSVGQYTEAFF TGTGCCAGTAGTGTGGGACAGTACACTGAAGCTTTCTTT
. . TRBJ1-2 TRBV5-6 CASSLNRNYGYTF TGTGCCAGCAGCTTGAACAGAAACTATGGCTACACCTTC
TRBD1 . TRBJ2-3 TRBV11-3 CASSFLLGGQAADTQYF TGTGCCAGCAGCTTCCTACTGGGCGGACAGGCGGCAGATACGCAGTATTTT
TRBD1 . TRBJ2-7 TRBV19 CASSPGDRAAYEQYF TGTGCCAGTAGTCCAGGGGACAGGGCAGCCTACGAGCAGTACTTC
. . TRBJ2-7 TRBV6-2/TRBV6-3 CASSYPDSHYEQYF TGTGCCAGCAGTTACCCCGACAGCCACTACGAGCAGTACTTC
TRBD1 . TRBJ1-1 TRBV7-2 CASSSWTGGMNTEAFF TGTGCCAGCAGTTCTTGGACAGGGGGGATGAACACTGAAGCTTTCTTT
. . TRBJ1-2 TRBV28 CASSLPRGRNYGYTF TGTGCCAGCAGTTTGCCCCGCGGGAGAAACTATGGCTACACCTTC
. . TRBJ2-1 TRBV16 CASSQSASGGGEQFF TGTGCCAGCAGCCAATCAGCCTCAGGGGGAGGTGAGCAGTTCTTC